These T cell receptor beta chains were read from a single sample in a study of blood T cells in healthy people across ages. TCRdb passed the 5' RACE reads through MiXCR, listing each CDR3 protein once. The table lists approximately 810,000 distinct CDR3 sequences, about 34% of them singletons. Sequenced material: blood. The receptor source for this set is a young man in good health. CDR3s include the opening cysteine and the closing phenylalanine or tryptophan. Not every row has a clone size; where given, it reads once, few, many or a size class.

clone_size	j_call	v_call	cdr3_length	cdr3_aa
-	TRBJ2-1	TRBV30	20	CARSPRRLAGGIYTYNEQFF
few	TRBJ2-7	TRBV6-1	20	CASSEITHIFTSGSSYEQYF
-	TRBJ1-6	TRBV5-1	14	CASSLAGVEGPLHF
-	TRBJ1-5	TRBV6-1	17	CASSESGGAYGNQPQHF
-	TRBJ2-2	TRBV4-1	14	CASSHRNPHGELFF
-	TRBJ2-4	TRBV9	16	CASSPLAGGSLNIQYF
-	TRBJ1-1	TRBV20-1	13	CSASDVMNTEAFF
few	TRBJ2-3	TRBV6-2/TRBV6-3	16	CASSYSTAGGTDTQYF
-	TRBJ2-1	TRBV24-1	15	CATSAVGRGLNEQFF
-	TRBJ2-7	TRBV4-2	16	CASSQEWAGGNNEQYF
few	TRBJ2-3	TRBV6-2/TRBV6-3	16	CASSYNRQERTDTQYF
few	TRBJ2-7	TRBV12-3/TRBV12-4	14	CASSLSGGWNEQYF
-	TRBJ2-7	TRBV29-1	15	CSVDSGRGLPYEQYF
once	TRBJ2-1	TRBV20-1	15	CSASGEADQRNEQFF
few	TRBJ2-4	TRBV27	14	CASSLGAPYNEQYF
many	TRBJ1-2	TRBV27	13	CASSSSRAERYTF
-	TRBJ1-4	TRBV7-2	15	CASSSPGGVIEKLFF
once	TRBJ2-1	TRBV18	15	CASSKGLAGYNEQFF
few	TRBJ1-6	TRBV5-1	16	CASSSGGPQNNSPLHF
-	TRBJ2-5	TRBV5-5	15	CTSSLAPQYQETQYF
few	TRBJ1-6	TRBV4-2	17	CASSQAPTGGNNSPLHF
-	TRBJ1-2	TRBV15	15	CATSRVVGTDYGYTF
-	TRBJ1-1	TRBV10-3	16	CAISEGQGQMNTEAFF
many	TRBJ2-1	TRBV10-3	16	CAISAGPSGFENEQFF
-	TRBJ2-1	TRBV3-1	15	CASSQVSGIYNEQFF
few	TRBJ2-4	TRBV5-1	17	CASSLTGQNLAKNIQYF
few	TRBJ2-3	TRBV7-9	16	CASSSPRGVGTDTQYF
many	TRBJ2-1	TRBV19	14	CASSIGTGSYEQFF
-	TRBJ1-1	TRBV9	13	CASSLGMGQKAFF
-	TRBJ1-3	TRBV7-2	14	CASNLDNSGNTIYF
many	TRBJ2-3	TRBV5-1	16	CASSLTGRGRTDTQYF
few	TRBJ1-5	TRBV5-6	13	CASSYAGTQPQHF
-	-	TRBV15	15	CATSSGTGYLYEQYF
-	TRBJ2-2	TRBV2	13	CASSTGRTGELFF
-	TRBJ2-6	TRBV12-3/TRBV12-4	12	CASRDPGLALTF
few	TRBJ1-4	TRBV4-3	16	CASSQGGTGEGEKLFF
few	TRBJ2-7	TRBV10-3	16	CAISSGREADSYEQYF
-	TRBJ2-7	TRBV7-2	12	CASTASSYEQYF
many	TRBJ2-5	TRBV6-2/TRBV6-3	14	CAGGLAGSQETQYF
-	TRBJ2-7	TRBV29-1	11	CSVGTEDEQYF
few	TRBJ2-1	TRBV12-3/TRBV12-4	16	CASSLAWDQPDNEQFF
-	TRBJ2-1	TRBV6-5	14	CASSRKVSYNEQFF
many	TRBJ2-5	TRBV29-1	16	CSVGSSGSRYQETQYF
-	TRBJ1-5	TRBV5-1	15	CASRAGESINQPQHF
-	TRBJ2-5	TRBV20-1	15	CSARDPAGGLETQYF
-	TRBJ1-2	TRBV4-3	14	CASSLRRGAQGYTF
many	TRBJ2-7	TRBV6-6	15	CASSKNIGRSYEQYF
many	TRBJ2-1	TRBV4-1	15	CASANAILGRDEQFF
-	TRBJ2-2	TRBV10-3	17	CAISESNSGRRTGELFF
-	TRBJ2-1	TRBV6-2/TRBV6-3	20	CASSSRPGQGHLSSYNEQFF
-	TRBJ1-1	TRBV6-1	16	CASSGRTGRAYTEAFF
-	-	TRBV5-1	14	CASSVKSATYEQYF
-	TRBJ1-1	TRBV29-1	10	CSVLNTEAFF
-	TRBJ2-1	TRBV4-1	15	CASSQEGAYHNEQFF
-	TRBJ2-7	TRBV4-2	14	CASRWDRTNYEQYF
-	TRBJ1-1	TRBV7-9	15	CASSSTTGSNTEAFF
-	TRBJ2-3	TRBV5-5	15	CASEGGFKRTDTQYF
few	TRBJ2-3	TRBV7-2	16	CASSGSTSGGQDTQYF
-	TRBJ1-5	TRBV10-3	17	CAISDPTEGRSNQPQHF
few	TRBJ1-4	TRBV4-2	18	CASSQFLLGVATNEKLFF